The 22 T cell receptor beta chains reported below all come from one sample, sequenced in a study of blood T cell repertoires in COVID-19. TCRdb keeps only in-frame clones here, not all; method: immunoSEQ multiplex PCR. Here the sample spans 440,000 or so clones, around nine tenths being singletons. Sequenced sample: peripheral blood. These receptors all stem from a woman aged 40 to 50 with COVID-19, enrolled during active disease.

The table lists this clone with a count of one. The CDR3 loop is CASGWEGVDGANVLTF. CDR3 DNA sequence: TGCGCCAGCGGTTGGGAAGGGGTCGATGGGGCCAACGTCCTGACTTTC. The chain is built from TRBV5-1 and TRBJ2-6, with D perhaps matching TRBD1 (5 bases). V was cut by 7 bases and J by 3 bases, with 17 bases left in between. Per germline, CDR1 SGHRS and CDR2 YFSETQ. This CDR3 spans 16 amino acids.

As for this clone: At one boundary the junction diverges from the germline segment, which might be a read error. The chain carries TRBV7-7 and TRBJ2-5; 7 nucleotides line up with TRBD1. Germline V lookup: CDR1 SSHAT, CDR2 FNYEAQ (reference sequence). This CDR3 comprises 14 residues. For the CDR3, the DNA is TGTGCTAGCAGCCCCGTAGGGGGCGAAGAGACCCAGTACTTC. This codes for CASSPVGGEETQYF.

The chain has TRBV2 and TRBJ2-1, with 7 positions matching TRBD2. The CDR3 contains 18 residues. The ends lost 9 bases at V and 10 bases at J; junction bases unmatched: 27. Germline V gene data show CDR1 as SNHLY and CDR2 as FYNNEI. CDR3 protein: CARGGQVSLAAYLREQFF. CDR3 nucleotide sequence: TGTGCCAGAGGAGGTCAGGTCAGCCTAGCGGCCTATCTAAGGGAGCAGTTCTTC.

V gene TRBV21-1 combines with J gene TRBJ1-1. TRBV21-1 is classified as a pseudogene. This CDR3 spans 14 amino acids. Here the CDR3 reads CASSRGPRDTEAFF. In DNA, the CDR3 is TGTGCCAGCAGCAGAGGGCCGAGGGACACTGAAGCTTTCTTT.

The J gene is TRBJ2-7, the V gene TRBV7-2; tentative D call: TRBD1 (5 bases). Germline V gives CDR1 SGHTA, CDR2 FQGNSA. The CDR3 loop spans 16 amino acids. V lost 1 base to trimming and J lost 5 bases, with 18 bases between them. For the CDR3, the DNA is TGTGCCAGCAGCTTAGTCCTAGGGCAGGGAAGCAACGAGCAGTACTTC. It specifies CASSLVLGQGSNEQYF.

This clone was observed a few times. This sequence joins TRBV10-3 and TRBJ1-3; D call uncertain. V was cut by 3 bases and J by 0 bases, with 15 bases left in between. The CDR3 spans 17 residues. The germline V gene has CDR1 ENHRY and CDR2 SYGVKD. The CDR3 DNA follows: TGTGCCATCAGTGAACGTCAGGCGCCGCTCTCTGGAAACACCATATATTTT. Its protein product is CAISERQAPLSGNTIYF.

This clone was seen just once. The J gene is TRBJ2-5, the V gene TRBV7-2; perhaps TRBD2 as D (5 bases). V gave up 5 bases and J gave up 6 bases, with 19 bases separating them. The V gene's germline CDR1 is SGHTA and CDR2 FQGNSA. CDR3 length: 15 amino acids. CDR3: CASSPEMVTGKTQYF. The DNA of the CDR3 is TGTGCCAGCAGCCCTGAAATGGTAACGGGAAAGACCCAGTACTTC.

The chain uses TRBV7-9 and TRBJ1-2; D possibly corresponds to TRBD1 (5 bases). The CDR3 consists of 13 residues. CDR1 and CDR2 from the germline V gene are SEHNR and FQNEAQ (reference sequence). Trimming took off 0 bases at V and 3 bases at J, with 5 bases between the two ends. Here the CDR3 DNA reads TGTGCCAGCAGCTTAGCACAGGACTATGGCTACACCTTC. This sequence encodes CASSLAQDYGYTF.

The chain is built from TRBV28 and TRBJ1-2, with no clear D. Germline-derived CDR1 and CDR2 are MDHEN and SYDVKM. CDR3 length: 13 residues. With 3 bases removed from V and 8 bases from J, the gap between germline ends came to 13 bases. CDR3 amino acids: CASSFKRLRGYTF. CDR3 nucleotide sequence: TGTGCCAGCAGTTTTAAGCGTCTCCGGGGCTACACCTTC.

This chain joins TRBV9 and TRBJ2-1, with TRBD2 identical over 12 bases. Trimming took 2 bases from V and 0 from J; bases not matched to a gene: 3. The V gene's germline CDR1 is SGDLS and CDR2 YYNGEE. The CDR3 loop spans 17 amino acids. In DNA form, the CDR3 reads TGTGCCAGCAGCGTTACTAGCGGGAGGAACTCCTACAATGAGCAGTTCTTC. It yields the protein CASSVTSGRNSYNEQFF.

The chain employs TRBV7-9 and TRBJ1-3, with 9 bases that match TRBD1. J lost 4 bases, V lost 5 bases, and 3 bases had no gene match. Germline CDR1 reads SEHNR; CDR2 reads FQNEAQ (reference sequence). This CDR3 is built from 14 residues. The CDR3 nucleotides are TGTGCCAGCAGCCCAGGGACAGGGGGAAACACCATATATTTT. Translation: CASSPGTGGNTIYF.

This chain uses TRBV2 with TRBJ1-4; TRBD1 matches 7 bases. The V gene's germline CDR1 is SNHLY and CDR2 FYNNEI. The CDR3 contains 15 residues. V was clipped by 6 bases and J by 3 bases; unmatched bases: 7. CDR3 in DNA: TGTGCCAGCAGGGAGACAGGGATGGCTAATGAAAAACTGTTTTTT. Translation gives CASRETGMANEKLFF.

The chain has TRBV7-9 and TRBJ1-4; D is unclear. The V gene lost 1 base and the J gene lost 0 bases, with 6 bases spanning the gap. The CDR3 contains 15 residues. Per germline, CDR1 SEHNR and CDR2 FQNEAQ (reference sequence). CDR3 nucleotide sequence: TGTGCCAGCAGCTTAGTTCAGACAACTAATGAAAAACTGTTTTTT. This encodes CASSLVQTTNEKLFF.

This clone showed up just a few times. The V and J genes are TRBV6-5 and TRBJ1-5; 7 nucleotides agree with TRBD1. The CDR3 has 12 residues. V lost 10 bases to trimming and J lost 2 bases; unmatched junction nucleotides: 2. Germline CDR1 MNHEY, CDR2 SVGAGI. The CDR3 reads CATGQGNQPQHF. The CDR3 DNA sequence: TGTGCCACCGGACAGGGCAATCAGCCCCAGCATTTT.

The chain couples TRBV5-6 to TRBJ2-4; TRBD1 matches at 7 bases. With 4 bases clipped from V and 0 bases from J, the junction kept 4 bases outside the gene matches. The CDR3 has 15 amino acids. Germline CDR1 and CDR2: SGHDT and YYEEEE. CDR3 loop: CASSRDSLAKNIQYF. The CDR3 DNA is TGTGCCAGCAGCCGGGACAGCTTAGCCAAAAACATTCAGTACTTC.

The chain couples TRBV6-6 to TRBJ2-7, with 8 bases identical to TRBD2. This CDR3 contains 16 residues. Germline V lookup: CDR1 MNHNY, CDR2 SVGAGI (reference sequence). J was trimmed by 2 bases and V by 7 bases; bases with no gene match: 13. DNA for the CDR3: TGTGCCAGCACCCCCGGCGGTAGAGCGGGGGCCTACGAGCAGTACTTC. Translation gives CASTPGGRAGAYEQYF.

The chain combines TRBV18 with TRBJ1-1, with TRBD1 matching over 8 bases. J lost 1 base, V lost 3 bases, and 4 bases had no gene match. This CDR3 is 15 amino acids long. Germline CDR1 reads KGHSH; CDR2 reads LQKENI. CDR3 bases: TGTGCCAGCTCACCCGCGGGACAGGCGAACACTGAAGCTTTCTTT. Its protein is CASSPAGQANTEAFF. Full variable domain (rest looked up from reference TRBV18 and TRBJ1-1): NAGVMQNPRHLVRRRGQEARLRCSPMKGHSHVYWYRQLPEEGLKFMVYLQKENIIDESGMPKERFSAEFPKEGPSILRIQQVVRGDSAAYFCASSPAGQANTEAFFGQGTRLTVV.

In its sample, this clone was seen once. The chain uses TRBV4-3 and TRBJ1-3; TRBD1 might be the D (5 bases). The CDR3 spans 16 residues. The germline V gene has CDR1 LGHNA and CDR2 YSLEER. Deletions cut 0 bases from V and 2 bases from J, with 11 bases between. The CDR3 loop reads CASSQDQGWTGNTIYF. In DNA form, the CDR3 reads TGCGCCAGCAGCCAAGATCAGGGTTGGACTGGAAACACCATATATTTT.

The V and J genes are TRBV9 and TRBJ2-5; D is unclear. The CDR3 extends over 15 amino acids. Looked up from germline, CDR1 is SGDLS and CDR2 is YYNGEE. Trimming cost V 0 bases and J 4 bases, with 13 bases left between them. The CDR3 sequence is CASSVVSEVGETQYF. In DNA, the CDR3 is TGTGCCAGCAGCGTAGTTTCCGAAGTCGGAGAGACCCAGTACTTC. Full variable domain (outside the CDR3, taken from reference TRBV9 and TRBJ2-5): DSGVTQTPKHLITATGQRVTLRCSPRSGDLSVYWYQQSLDQGLQFLIQYYNGEERAKGNILERFSAQQFPDLHSELNLSSLELGDSALYFCASSVVSEVGETQYFGPGTRLLVL.

The rearrangement joins TRBV7-3 to TRBJ2-5, with D perhaps matching TRBD2 (5 bases). Per the germline V gene, CDR1 is SGHTA and CDR2 is FQGTGA. The CDR3 is made up of 15 amino acids. With 2 bases removed from V and 5 bases from J, the gap between germline ends came to 15 bases. CDR3 in amino acids: CASSLGASFGETQYF. CDR3 bases: TGTGCCAGCAGCTTAGGAGCTAGCTTTGGGGAGACCCAGTACTTC.

The chain uses TRBV24-1 and TRBJ1-3; D gene uncertain. V lost 9 bases and J 0 bases, leaving 14 bases between the germline ends. Germline lookup yields CDR1 KGHDR and CDR2 SFDVKD. The CDR3 is 15 amino acids. The CDR3 DNA reads as TGTGCCACCCCTAAGTACGGTCTCTCTGGAAACACCATATATTTT. Protein sequence: CATPKYGLSGNTIYF.

The V gene is TRBV29-1, the J gene TRBJ1-2, with D possibly being TRBD1 (5 bases). The germline V gene has CDR1 SQVTM and CDR2 ANQGSEA. With 7 bases removed from V and 3 bases from J, the gap between germline ends came to 12 bases. The CDR3 consists of 12 residues. The CDR3 DNA follows: TGCAGCGACGACGACAGCTACTATGGCTACACCTTC. As protein: CSDDDSYYGYTF.